The 29 T cell receptor beta chains in this list originate from one sample, sequenced in a study of shared clonotypes between healthy human individuals. CD8 cells regarded as naive lacked CD45RO, were positively chosen for CCR7, and omitted terminally differentiated effector memory CD45RA+ cells. The table came from immunoSEQ multiplex PCR; TCRdb's copy has only in-frame clones and leaves some out. The sample includes about 680,000 clones, about 90% of them seen just once. The sequenced sample consisted of naive CD8+ T cells sorted from blood. All receptors derive from a man aged 25-45 years in good health.

The J gene is TRBJ2-7, the V gene TRBV7-2, with a weak D call TRBD2 (6 bases). The germline V gene has CDR1 SGHTA and CDR2 FQGNSA. This CDR3 is 17 amino acids long. The V end lost 0 bases, the J end lost 0 bases, and 15 bases lay between the germline ends. In DNA, the CDR3 is TGTGCCAGCAGCTTAGCGCTCTCTCGGGGGAGCTCCTACGAGCAGTACTTC. This codes for CASSLALSRGSSYEQYF. Based on the CDR3 plus reference TRBV7-2 and TRBJ2-7, the full variable domain is GAGVSQSPSNKVTEKGKDVELRCDPISGHTALYWYRQSLGQGLEFLIYFQGNSAPDKSGLPSDRFSAERTGGSVSTLTIQRTQQEDSAVYLCASSLALSRGSSYEQYFGPGTRLTVT.

The chain is built from TRBV7-9 and TRBJ2-1, with no clear D. CDR3 length: 14 residues. Germline-derived CDR1 and CDR2 are SEHNR and FQNEAQ (reference sequence). V was cut by 1 base and J by 4 bases, with 8 bases left in between. The CDR3 sequence is CASSLVGAYNEQFF. CDR3 nucleotide sequence: TGTGCCAGCAGCTTAGTAGGAGCTTACAATGAGCAGTTCTTC.

This rearrangement joins TRBV27 to TRBJ2-3, with 7 bases lining up with TRBD2. This CDR3 has 14 residues. Trimming removed 1 base from V and 9 bases from J; junction bases left unmatched: 7. Germline CDR1 and CDR2: MNHEY and SMNVEV (reference sequence). CDR3 coding DNA: TGTGCCAGCAGTTTATGGGCTAGCGGCGACACGCAGTATTTT. Translated: CASSLWASGDTQYF.

CDR3 protein: CAVAGTGPSNYGYTF. CDR3 sequence (DNA): TGTGCCGTCGCCGGGACAGGCCCCTCCAACTATGGCTACACCTTC. V gene TRBV10-3 combines with J gene TRBJ1-2, with 8 positions matching TRBD1. Germline trimming cut 11 bases from V and 2 bases from J; bases unmatched to any gene: 13. The germline V gene encodes CDR1 ENHRY and CDR2 SYGVKD. This CDR3 comprises 15 residues.

The V gene is TRBV11-2, the J gene TRBJ2-1, with 8 nucleotides matching TRBD2. The CDR3 sequence is 14 residues long. V lost 6 bases, J lost 6 bases, and 7 bases stayed unmatched. Germline assignment: CDR1 SGHAT and CDR2 FQNNGV. CDR3 sequence reads: CASRSAGEGNEQFF. Here the CDR3 DNA reads TGTGCCAGCAGGTCAGCGGGAGAGGGCAATGAGCAGTTCTTC.

This chain joins TRBV13 and TRBJ2-5; 7 positions agree with TRBD1. Looked up from germline, CDR1 is PRHDT and CDR2 is FYEKMQ (reference sequence). V was pared by 4 bases and J by 5 bases, with 7 bases of the junction left unmatched. This CDR3 has 14 residues. The chain's CDR3 is CASSYRQGWETQYF. The CDR3 DNA follows: TGTGCCAGCAGCTACCGACAGGGTTGGGAGACCCAGTACTTC.

The CDR3 is CASSQDPGSGVHEQYF. Written as DNA, the CDR3 is TGCGCCAGCAGCCAAGATCCTGGGTCGGGGGTACACGAGCAGTACTTC. V and J are TRBV4-1 and TRBJ2-7; TRBD2 might be the D (6 bases). Between the trimmed V and J ends, which lost 0 bases and 5 bases, there was a span of 17 bases. This CDR3 spans 16 amino acids. Germline lookup yields CDR1 MGHRA and CDR2 YSYEKL.

This chain connects TRBV6-5 to TRBJ1-2, with a possible D match to TRBD1 (6 bases). CDR1 is MNHEY, CDR2 SVGAGI, per germline. CDR3 length: 15 amino acids. Trimming removed 6 bases at V and 5 bases at J, with 19 bases between. As DNA, the CDR3 is TGTGCCAGCAGCCGAGAGACAGGACCGACTTATGGCTACACCTTC. Protein product: CASSRETGPTYGYTF.

The chain has TRBV27 and TRBJ2-1; D gene uncertain. Germline CDR1 reads MNHEY; CDR2 reads SMNVEV (reference sequence). The CDR3 extends over 14 amino acids. V was pared by 3 bases and J by 5 bases, with 11 bases between. The CDR3 DNA is TGTGCCAGCAGTTTCGGCGGTCCCGACAATGAGCAGTTCTTC. Translated: CASSFGGPDNEQFF.

The chain links TRBV5-6 to TRBJ2-1; 8 nucleotides line up with TRBD1. V dropped 3 bases and J dropped 4; count of bases not matched to a gene: 6. The CDR3 is 15 amino acids. Germline V CDR1 and CDR2: SGHDT, YYEEEE. The CDR3 region is CASSSGQGSYNEQFF. The CDR3 DNA reads TGTGCCAGCAGCTCAGGACAGGGAAGTTACAATGAGCAGTTCTTC. Looking up the rest from reference TRBV5-6 and TRBJ2-1 gives the full variable domain: DAGVTQSPTHLIKTRGQQVTLRCSPKSGHDTVSWYQQALGQGPQFIFQYYEEEERQRGNFPDRFSGHQFPNYSSELNVNALLLGDSALYLCASSSGQGSYNEQFFGPGTRLTVL.

The chain recombines TRBV9 with TRBJ1-2; the D is unclear. V lost 4 bases and J 7 bases, leaving 11 bases between the germline ends. Germline CDR1 and CDR2: SGDLS and YYNGEE. This CDR3 is built from 12 residues. The CDR3 here is CASSPGEAGYTF. The CDR3 nucleotides are TGTGCCAGCAGCCCTGGGGAGGCTGGCTACACCTTC.

V usage is TRBV27 and J usage is TRBJ2-1, with 8 bases identical to TRBD2. With V trimmed by 5 bases and J by 8 bases, 14 bases remained unmatched. Germline V lookup: CDR1 MNHEY, CDR2 SMNVEV (reference sequence). The CDR3 totals 16 residues. The CDR3 nucleotides are TGTGCCAGCAGTCTTACAAGCGGGAGATCTTCCGATGAGCAGTTCTTC. Translation: CASSLTSGRSSDEQFF.

This chain connects TRBV21-1 to TRBJ2-3; the tabulated D call, TRBD2, remains unverified against the DNA. TRBV21-1 is a listed pseudogene. The CDR3 is made up of 16 amino acids. DNA of the CDR3: TGTGCCAGCATCTCGGGACTAGCGGAATGCACAGATACGCAGTATTTT. Translated: CASISGLAECTDTQYF.

The rearrangement joins TRBV30 to TRBJ2-3, with 12 bases matching TRBD2. In germline, CDR1 is GTSNPN, CDR2 SVGIG (reference sequence). CDR3 length: 15 amino acids. Trimming removed 3 bases from V and 5 bases from J; junction bases left unmatched: 6. CDR3: CAWRTSGSLRDTQYF. The CDR3 DNA follows: TGTGCCTGGAGGACTAGCGGGAGTTTGAGAGATACGCAGTATTTT.

The chain is built from TRBV10-3 and TRBJ2-5, with 14 bases identical to TRBD2. CDR3 length: 17 residues. Germline trimming cut 9 bases from V and 5 bases from J; bases unmatched to any gene: 14. Germline V gene sequence: CDR1 ENHRY, CDR2 SYGVKD. The CDR3, as DNA: TGTGCCATATCATCGGGACTAGCGGGAGTTCTGGAGGAGACCCAGTACTTC. Translation gives CAISSGLAGVLEETQYF.

V usage is TRBV2 and J usage is TRBJ2-1, with D tentatively TRBD2 (6 bases). V lost 9 bases to trimming and J lost 14 bases, with 20 bases between them. Germline lookup yields CDR1 SNHLY and CDR2 FYNNEI. This CDR3 has 12 amino acids. CDR3 sequence: CASLQRSEGEFF. The CDR3 DNA sequence: TGTGCCAGTCTACAGCGATCGGAGGGTGAGTTCTTC.

This chain links TRBV28 with TRBJ2-5; D is perhaps TRBD2 (6 bases). The CDR3 is made up of 13 amino acids. The V and J ends lost 3 bases and 5 bases respectively, with 10 bases between them. The germline CDR1 and CDR2 sequences are MDHEN and SYDVKM. The CDR3 is CASSFGGTETQYF. The CDR3 nucleotides are TGTGCCAGCAGTTTTGGGGGGACGGAGACCCAGTACTTC.

V usage is TRBV4-1 and J usage is TRBJ1-1; 12 bases fit TRBD1. The CDR3 is 18 residues long. CDR1 MGHRA and CDR2 YSYEKL come from the germline V gene. V lost 4 bases to trimming and J lost 3 bases; unmatched junction nucleotides: 12. Here the CDR3 DNA reads TGCGCCAGCAGCCTATTTAAAACCGGGACAGGGGGCCACACTGAAGCTTTCTTT. Translated: CASSLFKTGTGGHTEAFF.

The chain combines TRBV5-1 with TRBJ2-7; possibly TRBD1 for D (5 bases). V shed 1 base and J shed 1 base, with 12 bases lying between them. The CDR3 has 15 residues. The germline V gene encodes CDR1 SGHRS and CDR2 YFSETQ. The CDR3 protein is CASSLSLDSSYEQYF. DNA of the CDR3: TGCGCCAGCAGCTTGTCATTAGACAGTTCCTACGAGCAGTACTTC. The full variable domain, with the rest looked up from reference TRBV5-1 and TRBJ2-7, is KAGVTQTPRYLIKTRGQQVTLSCSPISGHRSVSWYQQTPGQGLQFLFEYFSETQRNKGNFPGRFSGRQFSNSRSEMNVSTLELGDSALYLCASSLSLDSSYEQYFGPGTRLTVT.

The gene calls are TRBV9 and TRBJ2-5, with D possibly being TRBD1 or TRBD2 (6 bases each). Trimming took off 3 bases at V and 3 bases at J, with 12 bases between the two ends. CDR3 length equals 14 residues. From germline, CDR1 is SGDLS and CDR2 YYNGEE. CDR3 DNA sequence: TGTGCCAGCAGCGCGGAGGGGGTCAAAGAGACCCAGTACTTC. Encoded protein: CASSAEGVKETQYF.

The chain employs TRBV9 and TRBJ1-3, with TRBD1 matching over 7 bases. Per the germline V gene, CDR1 is SGDLS and CDR2 is YYNGEE. The CDR3 spans 16 residues. Trimming at V came to 1 base and at J to 0 bases, leaving 4 bases not matched to a gene. The CDR3 region is CASSVTNRGSGNTIYF. The CDR3 DNA reads as TGTGCCAGCAGCGTAACGAACAGGGGCTCTGGAAACACCATATATTTT.

The V and J genes are TRBV9 and TRBJ2-2; a weak D match, TRBD2 (6 bases). The germline V gene encodes CDR1 SGDLS and CDR2 YYNGEE. This CDR3 region has 13 residues. Trimming cost V 0 bases and J 7 bases, with 7 bases left between them. The CDR3 coding sequence is TGTGCCAGCAGCGTAGGTAGCGGCGGGGAGCTGTTTTTT. Protein sequence: CASSVGSGGELFF.

The rearrangement joins TRBV11-2 to TRBJ1-2; D unclear. The V gene lost 6 bases and the J gene lost 2 bases, with 10 bases spanning the gap. The CDR3 length is 13 residues. Germline lookup yields CDR1 SGHAT and CDR2 FQNNGV. In DNA, the CDR3 is TGTGCCAGCAGACTCGGGTGGAACTATGGCTACACCTTC. Protein sequence: CASRLGWNYGYTF.

The gene calls are TRBV11-2 and TRBJ2-2; D call uncertain. V lost 4 bases, J lost 3 bases, and 9 bases lay in between. This CDR3 has 14 amino acids. Germline V gene data show CDR1 as SGHAT and CDR2 as FQNNGV. This chain's CDR3 is CASSSDPYTGELFF. CDR3 nucleotides: TGTGCCAGCAGCTCAGACCCCTACACCGGGGAGCTGTTTTTT.

The chain uses TRBV19 and TRBJ2-4; D possibly corresponds to TRBD1 (6 bases). The CDR3 totals 16 residues. Germline V gene lookup returns CDR1 LNHDA and CDR2 SQIVND (reference sequence). V lost 3 bases and J lost 2, with 14 bases in between. The CDR3 is CASSIGRGPTKNIQYF. Written as DNA, the CDR3 is TGTGCCAGTAGTATCGGCAGGGGCCCTACCAAAAACATTCAGTACTTC. The full variable domain, its missing parts supplied by reference TRBV19 and TRBJ2-4, is DGGITQSPKYLFRKEGQNVTLSCEQNLNHDAMYWYRQDPGQGLRLIYYSQIVNDFQKGDIAEGYSVSREKKESFPLTVTSAQKNPTAFYLCASSIGRGPTKNIQYFGAGTRLSVL.

Concerning this clone: At the DNA level, this CDR3 is encoded by other sequences in the same sample as well. The V gene is TRBV19, the J gene TRBJ1-5; D unclear. Looked up from germline, CDR1 is LNHDA and CDR2 is SQIVND (reference sequence). The CDR3 contains 14 residues. The germline V and J ends were trimmed by 1 base and 0 bases, with 4 bases remaining between them. CDR3 nucleotides: TGTGCCAGTAGTATAGGTTATAGCAATCAGCCCCAGCATTTT. Translating it yields CASSIGYSNQPQHF. Based on the CDR3 plus reference TRBV19 and TRBJ1-5, the full variable domain is DGGITQSPKYLFRKEGQNVTLSCEQNLNHDAMYWYRQDPGQGLRLIYYSQIVNDFQKGDIAEGYSVSREKKESFPLTVTSAQKNPTAFYLCASSIGYSNQPQHFGDGTRLSIL.

V and J are TRBV4-1 and TRBJ2-5, with D possibly matching TRBD1 (6 bases). Trimming removed 3 bases at V and 6 bases at J, with 11 bases between. The CDR3 is made up of 13 amino acids. Per germline, CDR1 MGHRA and CDR2 YSYEKL. CDR3 bases: TGCGCCAGCAGCCACCTTCAGGGGCAGACCCAGTACTTC. Translating gives CASSHLQGQTQYF.

Regarding this clone: Different DNA sequences within this sample yield the same CDR3. V usage is TRBV7-9 and J usage is TRBJ2-5; D is possibly TRBD1 (5 bases). The CDR3 consists of 13 residues. The germline V gene has CDR1 SEHNR and CDR2 FQNEAQ (reference sequence). The germline V and J ends were trimmed by 2 bases and 2 bases, with 6 bases remaining between them. The CDR3 here is CASSLQGQETQYF. The CDR3 DNA sequence: TGTGCCAGCAGCTTACAGGGTCAAGAGACCCAGTACTTC.

This clone was counted a single time. This chain uses TRBV6-1 with TRBJ1-1, with D uncertain. CDR1 MNHNS and CDR2 SASEGT come from the germline V gene. V lost 8 bases, J lost 3 bases, and 7 bases lay in between. The CDR3 is 11 amino acids. CDR3 protein: CASGRYTEAFF. DNA for the CDR3: TGTGCCAGCGGGCGATACACTGAAGCTTTCTTT.